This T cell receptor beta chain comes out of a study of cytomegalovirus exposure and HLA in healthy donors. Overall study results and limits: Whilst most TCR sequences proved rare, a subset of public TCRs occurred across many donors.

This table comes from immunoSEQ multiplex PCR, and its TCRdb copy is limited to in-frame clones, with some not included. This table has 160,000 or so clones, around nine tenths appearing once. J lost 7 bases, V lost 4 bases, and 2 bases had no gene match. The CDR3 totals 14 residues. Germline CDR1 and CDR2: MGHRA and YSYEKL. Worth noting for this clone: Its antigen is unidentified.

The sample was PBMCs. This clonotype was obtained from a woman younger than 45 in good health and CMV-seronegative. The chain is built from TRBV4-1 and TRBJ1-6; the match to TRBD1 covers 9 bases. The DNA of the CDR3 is TGCGCCAGCAGCCTAGGACAGGGGAATTCACCCCTCCACTTT. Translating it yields CASSLGQGNSPLHF.